Listed below are T cell receptor beta chains from one sample, sequenced in a study of cytomegalovirus exposure and HLA in healthy donors. Method: immunoSEQ multiplex PCR; TCRdb's copy keeps in-frame clones and lacks some. The sample shows more than 95,000 clones, about three quarters of them seen only once. The sequenced material came from PBMCs. All receptors derive from a man in his 60s in good health and CMV-seropositive. Each CDR3 is given with its conserved first and last residue. The D gene is left open where the match is weak. Only part of the rows carry a size: once, few, many, or a class if the clone is expanded.

clone size	V gene	D gene	J gene	CDR3 DNA	CDR3 protein
.	TRBV7-2	TRBD1	TRBJ2-5	TGTGCCAGCAGCTTAGCCCGACAGGGGGGAGAGACCCAGTACTTC	CASSLARQGGETQYF
.	TRBV6-1	TRBD1	TRBJ2-7	TGTGCCAGCATACGGACAGGCTACTACGAGCAGTACTTC	CASIRTGYYEQYF
few	TRBV2	TRBD1	TRBJ1-4	TGTGCCAGCAGTGAAAAAACAGGGGTGACTGAAAAACTGTTTTTT	CASSEKTGVTEKLFF
.	TRBV5-1	TRBD1	TRBJ2-2	TGCGCCAGCAGCTTGGAACTTGGACAGGGTAACACCGGGGAGCTGTTTTTT	CASSLELGQGNTGELFF
.	TRBV27	.	TRBJ1-5	TGTGCCAGCAGTTTCCAGGGCGATCAGCCCCAGCATTTT	CASSFQGDQPQHF
.	TRBV28	.	TRBJ2-3	TGTGCCAGCAGAACTAGTGGGGATACGCAGTATTTT	CASRTSGDTQYF
once	TRBV2	TRBD1	TRBJ2-7	TGTGCCAGCAGTACAACAGGGGTTTCGGACTACGAGCAGTACTTC	CASSTTGVSDYEQYF
.	TRBV28	.	TRBJ2-7	TGTGCCAGCAGTTTAACAGGAAACTACGAGCAGTACTTC	CASSLTGNYEQYF
few	TRBV11-2	TRBD1	TRBJ1-1	TGTGCCAGCAGCTTAAGGGGGCTCGGAAGCACTGAAGCTTTCTTT	CASSLRGLGSTEAFF
.	TRBV4-1	.	TRBJ1-1	TGCGCCAGCAGCCAAGCGACAGTTAGGAACACTGAAGCTTTCTTT	CASSQATVRNTEAFF
few	TRBV9	.	TRBJ2-5	TGTGCCAGCAGCGTAGAGGCTTCCGAGGGGACCCAGTACTTC	CASSVEASEGTQYF
.	TRBV5-1	.	TRBJ2-2	TGCGCCAGCAGCTCCACTTCAACGAACACCGGGGAGCTGTTTTTT	CASSSTSTNTGELFF
.	TRBV6-5	.	TRBJ1-6	TGTGCCAGCAGTTTAAGGCTGAGGTCACCCCTCCACTTT	CASSLRLRSPLHF
.	TRBV4-1	TRBD2	TRBJ2-1	TGCGCCAGCAGCCCTGCGGGACTAGACAATGAGCAGTTCTTC	CASSPAGLDNEQFF
.	TRBV6-5	.	TRBJ2-5	TGTGCCAGCAGCCCAAACGGGGGTGAAGAGACCCAGTACTTC	CASSPNGGEETQYF
.	TRBV5-1	.	TRBJ2-1	TGCGCCAGCAGCTTGGTTTCAGGGGCTAGGAATGAGCAGTTCTTC	CASSLVSGARNEQFF
.	TRBV11-1	.	TRBJ1-1	TGTGCCTCATGCGGACAGCCGAACACTGAAGCTTTCTTT	CASCGQPNTEAFF
.	TRBV18	TRBD2	TRBJ2-3	TGTGCCAGCTCACCACCTAACGGGGGGGATAGCACAGATACGCAGTATTTT	CASSPPNGGDSTDTQYF